Listed here are 32 T cell receptor beta chains from one sample, sequenced in a study of CD39 and CD103 CD8 tumor-infiltrating T cells. The data were produced by immunoSEQ multiplex PCR, yet TCRdb's version contains in-frame clones alone and is incomplete. Of over 15,000 clones listed, 80% to 95% are singletons. Sequencing was performed on CD8+ T cells sorted from blood. Subset indicated: total memory CD8 T cells (CD45RA-CCR7+/-) from blood or uninvolved lymph node. The receptors originated from a human donor with head and neck squamous cell carcinoma.

With regard to this clone: One junction end does not reproduce the germline sequence, and a read error may be involved. V gene TRBV27 combines with J gene TRBJ1-2, with D hard to call. This CDR3 comprises 14 residues. Per germline, CDR1 MNHEY and CDR2 SMNVEV (reference sequence). The CDR3 bases are TGTGCCAGCAGTCCCAAGATTTTCGGCTATGGTTACACCTTC. It specifies CASSPKIFGYGYTF.

V usage is TRBV27 and J usage is TRBJ1-1; TRBD1 matches at 7 bases. J lost 0 bases, V lost 6 bases, and 4 bases had no gene match. The V gene's germline CDR1 is MNHEY and CDR2 SMNVEV (reference sequence). This CDR3 has 14 amino acids. The CDR3 is CASSLQGMNTEAFF. CDR3 DNA: TGTGCCAGCAGCCTACAGGGGATGAACACTGAAGCTTTCTTT.

This chain uses TRBV28 with TRBJ2-1, with 8 bases that match TRBD1. V lost 5 bases to trimming and J lost 2 bases; unmatched junction nucleotides: 8. Per germline, CDR1 MDHEN and CDR2 SYDVKM. The CDR3 sequence is 16 residues long. The CDR3 here is CASSEGQGTTYNEQFF. The CDR3 region has the DNA TGTGCCAGCAGTGAAGGACAGGGCACCACCTACAATGAGCAGTTCTTC.

V and J are TRBV14 and TRBJ1-1; D is possibly TRBD1 (6 bases). Deletions cut 0 bases from V and 4 bases from J, with 12 bases between. From germline, CDR1 is SGHDN and CDR2 FVKESK. The length of the CDR3 is 15 residues. The CDR3 DNA follows: TGTGCCAGCAGCCAAGATGGGGGGGCTGCCACTGAAGCTTTCTTT. Translating it yields CASSQDGGAATEAFF.

The chain uses TRBV30 and TRBJ1-1; TRBD1 matches 8 bases. The length of the CDR3 is 13 residues. V shed 3 bases and J 5 bases; nucleotides not matched to a gene: 5. Germline V CDR1 and CDR2: GTSNPN, SVGIG (reference sequence). The CDR3 nucleotides are TGTGCCTGGAGGGAGACAGGGGCAACTGAAGCTTTCTTT. It yields the protein CAWRETGATEAFF.

The chain couples TRBV2 to TRBJ2-5; possibly TRBD1 for D (6 bases). The V end was cut by 7 bases, the J end by 2 bases, with 17 bases between. Germline CDR1 is SNHLY and CDR2 is FYNNEI. This CDR3 is built from 15 residues. The DNA of the CDR3 is TGTGCCAGCATCCCGGACAGAATGGGGCAAGAGACCCAGTACTTC. Protein product: CASIPDRMGQETQYF.

The chain couples TRBV4-1 to TRBJ1-1, with D perhaps matching TRBD1 (5 bases). The germline V and J ends were trimmed by 3 bases and 5 bases, with 16 bases remaining between them. The CDR3 spans 15 residues. The germline V gene has CDR1 MGHRA and CDR2 YSYEKL. CDR3 amino acids: CASSQDDLGRTEAFF. CDR3 nucleotide sequence: TGCGCCAGCAGCCAGGATGACTTGGGGCGGACTGAAGCTTTCTTT.

The gene calls are TRBV5-4 and TRBJ1-1; unclear D gene. The CDR3 runs to 13 residues. CDR1 and CDR2 from the germline V gene are SGHNT and YYREEE (reference sequence). Trimming stripped 2 bases from V and 1 base from J, with 6 bases between. The CDR3 here is CASSLQTNTEAFF. The CDR3 DNA follows: TGTGCCAGCAGCTTACAGACGAACACTGAAGCTTTCTTT.

The rearrangement uses TRBV6-1 and TRBJ2-6; D is undetermined. With 6 bases removed from V and 4 bases from J, the gap between germline ends came to 13 bases. The CDR3 covers 15 residues. Per the germline V gene, CDR1 is MNHNS and CDR2 is SASEGT. CDR3 bases: TGTGCCAGCAGGGACCTCTCCTCCGGGGCCAACGTCCTGACTTTC. As protein: CASRDLSSGANVLTF.

This sequence joins TRBV6-5 and TRBJ2-1; a weak D match, TRBD2 (5 bases). The CDR3 is 14 residues long. Germline V gene lookup returns CDR1 MNHEY and CDR2 SVGAGI. V dropped 2 bases and J dropped 13 bases, with 18 bases sitting between them. DNA of the CDR3: TGTGCCAGCAGTTACACGAGGGCCGCCCCACCCCAGTTCTTC. Protein: CASSYTRAAPPQFF.

This chain links TRBV21-1 with TRBJ2-1; TRBD2 reflects the table's D call only, with no check against the DNA. TRBV21-1 is reported as a pseudogene. The CDR3 spans 20 residues. The CDR3 spells CASSPPRDLNLIGSYNEQFF. In DNA, the CDR3 is TGTGCCAGCAGTCCTCCGCGGGACCTAAATTTAATCGGCTCCTACAATGAGCAGTTCTTC.

CDR3 DNA: TGTGCCAGCAGCCTCCTAGGGTCTTACAATGAGCAGTTCTTC. This sequence encodes CASSLLGSYNEQFF. This sequence joins TRBV7-3 and TRBJ2-1, with D unclear. The V end lost 5 bases, the J end lost 4 bases, and 12 bases lay between the germline ends. Germline V gene lookup returns CDR1 SGHTA and CDR2 FQGTGA. The CDR3 has 14 residues.

J is TRBJ2-5 and V is TRBV5-1; D gene ambiguous. The DNA end is a closer match to TRBJ2-7, so the J assignment may be wrong. The CDR3 has 11 amino acids. Germline lookup yields CDR1 SGHRS and CDR2 YFSETQ. CDR3 in DNA: TGCGCCAGCAGCTTGGATTACGAGCAGTACTTC. This translates into CASSLDYEQYF.

The CDR3, as DNA: TGCGCCAGCAGCCAAATAGGCGTCCCTTATGGCTACACCTTC. Protein: CASSQIGVPYGYTF. The rearrangement joins TRBV4-1 to TRBJ1-2; D gene uncertain. The V end was cut by 2 bases, the J end by 5 bases, with 12 bases between. The CDR3 is made up of 14 amino acids. Germline CDR1 and CDR2: MGHRA and YSYEKL.

The chain combines TRBV19 with TRBJ2-3; 11 bases are shared with TRBD2. The V segment lost 6 bases and the J segment 7 bases; nucleotides outside the gene matches: 9. Germline loops: CDR1 LNHDA, CDR2 SQIVND (reference sequence). This CDR3 comprises 15 residues. This CDR3 is CASSKIAGGLNTQYF. The CDR3 nucleotides are TGTGCCAGTAGCAAGATAGCGGGGGGGCTGAATACGCAGTATTTT.

The V and J genes are TRBV6-4 and TRBJ2-3; 10 positions match TRBD1. The CDR3 length is 15 residues. Germline values: CDR1 MRHNA, CDR2 SNTAGT. V trimming: 2 bases; J trimming: 1 base; junction bases outside the gene matches: 0. DNA of the CDR3: TGTGCCAGCAGTGACGGGACAGGGGGCACAGATACGCAGTATTTT. This codes for CASSDGTGGTDTQYF.

The J gene is TRBJ2-3, the V gene TRBV27; either TRBD1 or TRBD2 may fit D (5 bases each). The V gene's germline CDR1 is MNHEY and CDR2 SMNVEV (reference sequence). V was cut by 3 bases and J by 1 base, with 11 bases left in between. CDR3 size: 15 residues. CDR3 DNA: TGTGCCAGCAGTTTTGACGGGGCTGGCACAGATACGCAGTATTTT. The encoded protein is CASSFDGAGTDTQYF.

The chain has TRBV19 and TRBJ2-7, with TRBD1 matching over 8 bases. Germline V gene sequence: CDR1 LNHDA, CDR2 SQIVND (reference sequence). CDR3 length equals 15 residues. Trimming took 7 bases from V and 4 from J; bases not matched to a gene: 12. The CDR3: CASKFAAGGTYEQYF. The DNA for the CDR3 is TGTGCCAGTAAGTTTGCGGCAGGGGGCACGTACGAGCAGTACTTC.

This clone has only a few counts. This chain joins TRBV7-9 and TRBJ1-1; no firm D call. V was clipped by 8 bases and J by 1 base, with 8 bases between them. Germline-derived CDR1 and CDR2 are SEHNR and FQNEAQ (reference sequence). CDR3 length: 12 amino acids. Here the CDR3 DNA reads TGTGCCAGCCTCGAAGAGAACACTGAAGCTTTCTTT. Its protein is CASLEENTEAFF. The complete variable domain, with remaining parts taken from reference TRBV7-9 and TRBJ1-1, reads DTGVSQNPRHKITKRGQNVTFRCDPISEHNRLYWYRQTLGQGPEFLTYFQNEAQLEKSRLLSDRFSAERPKGSFSTLEIQRTEQGDSAMYLCASLEENTEAFFGQGTRLTVV.

This clone was found once. The chain has TRBV5-1 and TRBJ1-6; perhaps TRBD1 as D (6 bases). V lost 1 base and J lost 6, with 17 bases in between. This CDR3 has 17 residues. CDR1 and CDR2 from the germline V gene are SGHRS and YFSETQ. CDR3 in DNA: TGCGCCAGCAGCTTGCTGCCGGGGGCAGTGACTAATTCACCCCTCCACTTT. This translates into CASSLLPGAVTNSPLHF.

The rearrangement joins TRBV27 to TRBJ1-6; D is unresolved. The CDR3 covers 13 residues. Trimming removed 2 bases at V and 7 bases at J, with 6 bases between. Germline CDR1 is MNHEY and CDR2 is SMNVEV (reference sequence). The CDR3 sequence is CASSLARNSPLHF. In DNA form, the CDR3 reads TGTGCCAGCAGTTTAGCCAGGAATTCACCCCTCCACTTT.

The chain is built from TRBV29-1 and TRBJ2-1, with 10 bases matching TRBD2. V lost 4 bases to trimming and J lost 8 bases; unmatched junction nucleotides: 11. This CDR3 is 15 amino acids long. The germline gives CDR1 SQVTM, CDR2 ANQGSEA. In DNA form, the CDR3 reads TGCAGCGTTGTTCCGCTAGCGGGGGAAGGTGATGAGCAGTTCTTC. Its protein is CSVVPLAGEGDEQFF.

Only one count was recorded for this clone. The chain recombines TRBV12-5 with TRBJ2-7; 9 bases fit TRBD2. The ends lost 0 bases at V and 5 bases at J; junction bases unmatched: 5. This CDR3 is built from 15 residues. Germline V gene data show CDR1 as LGHNT and CDR2 as FRNRAP. CDR3 bases: TGTGCTAGTGGTTTGGTAGTTAGCGGGGGACACGAGCAGTACTTC. It yields the protein CASGLVVSGGHEQYF.

The rearrangement joins TRBV7-3 to TRBJ2-7; 9 bases are a match to TRBD2. The CDR3 contains 15 residues. The ends lost 0 bases at V and 6 bases at J; junction bases unmatched: 6. The germline CDR1 and CDR2 sequences are SGHTA and FQGTGA. The CDR3 DNA follows: TGTGCCAGCAGCTTAACCGGCGGGGGGGAGGGCGAGCAGTACTTC. Translating it yields CASSLTGGGEGEQYF.

The chain recombines TRBV7-9 with TRBJ2-1; perhaps TRBD2 as D (7 bases). The CDR3 is 15 amino acids. Germline loops: CDR1 SEHNR, CDR2 FQNEAQ (reference sequence). V lost 2 bases and J 4 bases, leaving 12 bases between the germline ends. The CDR3 coding sequence is TGTGCCAGCAGCTTACCGGGGGGCCCTTACAATGAGCAGTTCTTC. Encoded protein: CASSLPGGPYNEQFF. Drawing the rest from reference TRBV7-9 and TRBJ2-1, the complete variable domain is DTGVSQNPRHKITKRGQNVTFRCDPISEHNRLYWYRQTLGQGPEFLTYFQNEAQLEKSRLLSDRFSAERPKGSFSTLEIQRTEQGDSAMYLCASSLPGGPYNEQFFGPGTRLTVL.

V is TRBV4-1 and J is TRBJ2-1; D gene unclear. The ends were cut back, 4 bases at V and 4 bases at J, with 11 bases in the middle. Germline V CDR1 and CDR2: MGHRA, YSYEKL. This CDR3 spans 14 amino acids. The CDR3 DNA is TGCGCCAGCAGCCTCGTTGAGGAATACAATGAGCAGTTCTTC. Amino acid sequence: CASSLVEEYNEQFF.

Worth noting for this clone: Other DNA sequences of this sample code for an identical CDR3. The chain is built from TRBV6-5 and TRBJ2-7; the D is unclear. CDR3 length: 15 residues. V was pared by 0 bases and J by 3 bases, with 12 bases between. Germline V gene data show CDR1 as MNHEY and CDR2 as SVGAGI. As DNA, the CDR3 is TGTGCCAGCAGTTACTCTTTCGGTGGGGACTACGAGCAGTACTTC. Its protein product is CASSYSFGGDYEQYF.

The J gene is TRBJ2-2, the V gene TRBV7-8, with TRBD2 matching over 8 bases. V lost 6 bases and J lost 3; bases outside the gene matches: 3. The CDR3 totals 14 residues. CDR1 is SGHVS, CDR2 FQNEAQ, per germline. CDR3 coding DNA: TGTGCCAGCAGTCGCGGGGGGTACACCGGGGAGCTGTTTTTT. This translates into CASSRGGYTGELFF.

The V gene is TRBV27, the J gene TRBJ1-2; D remains unclear. V was shortened by 5 bases and J by 2 bases, with 18 bases between the two germline ends. Germline V CDR1 and CDR2: MNHEY, SMNVEV (reference sequence). The CDR3 runs 16 residues. This CDR3 is CASSPRSRLLNYGYTF. The CDR3 DNA reads as TGTGCCAGCAGTCCCCGGTCACGGTTATTGAACTATGGCTACACCTTC.

The V call is TRBV7-2, the J call TRBJ1-4, with a possible D match to TRBD1 (5 bases). CDR1 and CDR2 from the germline V gene are SGHTA and FQGNSA. Deletions cut 1 base from V and 8 bases from J, with 8 bases between. This CDR3 has 13 amino acids. CDR3 sequence (DNA): TGTGCCAGCAGCTTAGGAGGGGCGGAAAAACTGTTTTTT. Translated: CASSLGGAEKLFF.

The sample holds one count of this clone. The chain has TRBV4-1 and TRBJ1-4; D gene uncertain. The V gene's germline CDR1 is MGHRA and CDR2 YSYEKL. The CDR3 is 15 amino acids. V shed 5 bases and J shed 5 bases, with 15 bases lying between them. CDR3 nucleotides: TGCGCCAGCAGCGACGAAGGGAGGGAAAATGAAAAACTGTTTTTT. It is translated as CASSDEGRENEKLFF.

This rearrangement joins TRBV4-1 to TRBJ2-3; 8 bases fit TRBD1. The trim removed 1 base at V and 3 bases at J, leaving 0 bases unmatched. From germline, CDR1 is MGHRA and CDR2 YSYEKL. This CDR3 comprises 14 residues. The CDR3 coding sequence is TGCGCCAGCAGCCAAGGGACAGGGACAGATACGCAGTATTTT. It specifies CASSQGTGTDTQYF.